The rows below give T cell receptor beta chains drawn from one sample of a study of CD8 T cells in Susac syndrome. TCRdb processed the immunoSEQ multiplex PCR reads anew with MiXCR; each CDR3 protein has one entry. The repertoire holds some 97,000 distinct CDR3 sequences, with 95% as singletons. The material sequenced was CD8+ T cells from PBMCs. Receptors were obtained from a human donor with Susac syndrome. CDR3s include the opening cysteine and the closing phenylalanine or tryptophan. The D gene is left open where the match is weak. Rows may omit the clone size; those that give it use once, few, many or a size class.

>TRBJ2-7|.|TRBV3-1|.
CASSQGYIYEQYF
TGTGCCAGCAGCCAAGGCTATATTTACGAGCAGTACTTC
>TRBJ2-5|.|TRBV11-2|TRBD1
CASSYNTGTEETQYF
TGTGCCAGCAGCTACAACACCGGGACAGAAGAGACCCAGTACTTC
>TRBJ2-6|once|TRBV7-8|TRBD1
CASSRRDRGAGANVLTF
TGTGCCAGCAGCCGAAGAGACAGGGGGGCTGGGGCCAACGTCCTGACTTTC
>TRBJ2-7|.|TRBV20-1|TRBD2
CSAREGLDYEQYF
TGCAGTGCTAGAGAGGGACTAGACTACGAGCAGTACTTC
>TRBJ2-5|.|TRBV29-1|TRBD1
CSVEGGQGTQYF
TGCAGCGTTGAAGGGGGACAGGGAACCCAGTACTTC
>TRBJ2-1|.|TRBV2|TRBD2
CASSEAGLAGGKAFF
TGTGCCAGCAGTGAAGCAGGTCTAGCGGGAGGGAAGGCGTTCTTC
>TRBJ1-2|.|TRBV4-1|.
CASSRPSGQWENYGYTF
TGCGCCAGCAGCCGACCGTCAGGACAGTGGGAGAACTATGGCTACACCTTC
>TRBJ2-5|.|TRBV28|.
CASSSAQETQYF
TGTGCCAGCAGTAGCGCTCAAGAGACCCAGTACTTC
>TRBJ2-5|.|TRBV12-3/TRBV12-4|TRBD2
CASSLTAGVQETQYF
TGTGCCAGCAGTTTGACGGCGGGGGTACAAGAGACCCAGTACTTC
>TRBJ2-1|.|TRBV7-2|TRBD2
CASSYQPGLAGNEQFF
TGTGCCAGCAGCTACCAGCCGGGACTAGCGGGAAATGAGCAGTTCTTC
>TRBJ2-7|.|TRBV7-2|.
CASSLVGPAYEQYF
TGTGCCAGCAGCTTAGTCGGGCCAGCCTACGAGCAGTACTTC
>TRBJ2-3|.|TRBV29-1|.
CSVEEGALDTQYF
TGCAGCGTTGAAGAGGGGGCTTTGGATACGCAGTATTTT
>TRBJ2-5|.|TRBV3-1|TRBD2
CASSFIAGAGETQYF
TGTGCCAGCAGCTTTATAGCGGGAGCCGGCGAGACCCAGTACTTC
>TRBJ1-2|.|TRBV20-1|.
CSAGLGSGYTF
TGCAGTGCTGGCCTCGGGTCTGGCTACACCTTC
>TRBJ2-3|.|TRBV4-1|.
CASSQAADTQYF
TGCGCCAGCAGCCAAGCGGCAGATACGCAGTATTTT
>TRBJ2-7|.|TRBV29-1|TRBD2
CSVLFTSGATGEQYF
TGCAGCGTTCTGTTTACTAGCGGGGCCACCGGCGAGCAGTACTTC
>TRBJ2-2|.|TRBV3-1|TRBD2
CASSQVAGLNGELFF
TGTGCCAGCAGCCAAGTAGCGGGGCTTAACGGGGAGCTGTTTTTT
>TRBJ2-3|.|TRBV12-3/TRBV12-4|.
CASSFGGVRTDTQYF
TGTGCCAGCAGTTTCGGCGGGGTTCGCACAGATACGCAGTATTTT
>TRBJ1-1|.|TRBV29-1|.
CSVRSVPEAFF
TGCAGCGTTCGAAGTGTCCCTGAAGCTTTCTTT
>TRBJ1-2|.|TRBV5-1|.
CASSLYAGSDYGYTF
TGCGCCAGCAGCCTATACGCGGGCAGCGACTATGGCTACACCTTC
>TRBJ1-4|once|TRBV6-5|.
CASRDREKLFF
TGTGCCAGCAGGGACAGAGAAAAACTGTTTTTT
>TRBJ2-5|.|TRBV12-3/TRBV12-4|.
CASTSAGDQETQYF
TGTGCCAGCACCTCGGCAGGGGACCAAGAGACCCAGTACTTC
>TRBJ1-1|few|TRBV6-1|.
CASSGTGTANTEAFF
TGTGCCAGCAGTGGTACCGGGACGGCAAACACTGAAGCTTTCTTT
>TRBJ2-7|.|TRBV6-5|.
CASSSPRVGAYEQYF
TGTGCCAGCAGTTCCCCCAGGGTGGGGGCCTACGAGCAGTACTTC
>TRBJ1-1|.|TRBV4-1|TRBD1
CASSLGQGAGTQNTEAFF
TGCGCCAGCAGCCTCGGACAGGGGGCAGGCACCCAGAACACTGAAGCTTTCTTT
>TRBJ2-2|.|TRBV11-2|.
CASSIGKLDTGELFF
TGTGCCAGCAGCATAGGGAAGTTAGACACCGGGGAGCTGTTTTTT
>TRBJ2-2|.|TRBV4-1|TRBD1
CATTGTDGELFF
TGCGCCACGACAGGGACGGACGGGGAGCTGTTTTTT
>TRBJ2-1|.|TRBV13|TRBD2
CASSTQLAGGGYNEQFF
TGTGCCAGCAGCACCCAACTAGCGGGAGGTGGATACAATGAGCAGTTCTTC
>TRBJ2-5|.|TRBV24-1|TRBD2
CATSGGSPETQYF
TGTGCCACCTCGGGGGGATCTCCGGAGACCCAGTACTTC
>TRBJ1-5|.|TRBV29-1|.
CSVTPSGRLKPQHF
TGCAGCGTCACACCATCAGGGCGATTAAAGCCCCAGCATTTT
>TRBJ2-5|.|TRBV20-1|.
CSARDPAPTGGETQYF
TGCAGTGCTAGAGACCCTGCGCCAACTGGGGGGGAGACCCAGTACTTC
>TRBJ1-5|.|TRBV15|.
CATSRDSTPYSNQPQHF
TGTGCCACCAGCAGAGATTCCACACCTTATAGCAATCAGCCCCAGCATTTT
>TRBJ1-2|.|TRBV2|.
CASSPSSSNYGYTF
TGTGCCAGCAGCCCGTCAAGCTCTAACTATGGCTACACCTTC
>TRBJ1-5|.|TRBV20-1|.
CSATITGTDSNQPQHF
TGCAGTGCTACTATCACCGGGACGGACTCTAATCAGCCCCAGCATTTT
>TRBJ2-1|.|TRBV9|.
CASSVVSQAHEQFF
TGTGCCAGCAGCGTAGTAAGCCAGGCCCATGAGCAGTTCTTC